This TCR beta chain appears in the sequencing data of a study of blood T cell repertoires in COVID-19. At the level of the study: The study drew acute and convalescent COVID-19 samples from the United States, Italy and Spain. Sample material is recorded as cDNA or gDNA derived from T cells, B-cell-depleted T cells, or PBMCs.

Authors' methods: Amplified reference gene primers provided the basis for estimating nucleated cell counts. The table came from immunoSEQ multiplex PCR; TCRdb's copy has only in-frame clones and leaves some out. The V and J calls and clone size come from that table; D and trimming were worked out from the DNA. The data show around 280,000 clones, with 70% to 90% seen just once and approximately 2% held by the top ten. Trimming removed 1 base at V and 3 bases at J, with 4 bases between. Germline assignment: CDR1 MNHNY and CDR2 SVGAGI (reference sequence). This CDR3 spans 12 amino acids. Sequenced: peripheral blood. The source of this sequence is a woman in her twenties or thirties who had recovered from COVID-19. The V gene is TRBV6-6, the J gene TRBJ2-7; no reliable D call. Here the CDR3 reads CASSYFNYEQYF. The CDR3 DNA sequence: TGTGCCAGCAGTTACTTCAACTACGAGCAGTACTTC.